Shown below are 4 T cell receptor beta chains from a single sample sequenced in a study of T cells expressing NK-cell markers (dated by TCRdb to the early 2020s). Preparation of the library involved 5' RACE. Sequencing took place on an Illumina HiSeq 2000. Each entry corresponds to one CDR3 protein sequence from reads that TCRdb reprocessed, and DNA is not given. This sample's table has entries for 150,000 to 160,000 distinct CDR3 sequences. Around 37% of the sample comes from the top ten. The sequenced material came from blood T cells: a sorted CD56 or NKG2C T cell subset, CD4+ or CD8+ T cells, or bulk PBMC T cells (not recorded which). All receptors derive from a woman aged 50 to 60 in good health. Donor details come from another sample of the same person, matched by shared clones.

V is TRBV20-1 and J is TRBJ2-7; TCRdb names TRBD1, which stays unverified in the absence of DNA. Germline V gives CDR1 DFQATT, CDR2 SNEGSKA (reference sequence). The CDR3 loop spans 16 amino acids. This CDR3 reads CSARDVLRGGQYEQYF.

The CDR3 sequence: CASSLVQGSNYGYTF. V usage is TRBV5-1 and J usage is TRBJ1-2. Per the germline V gene, CDR1 is SGHRS and CDR2 is YFSETQ. The CDR3 loop spans 15 amino acids. Drawing the rest from reference TRBV5-1 and TRBJ1-2, the complete variable domain is KAGVTQTPRYLIKTRGQQVTLSCSPISGHRSVSWYQQTPGQGLQFLFEYFSETQRNKGNFPGRFSGRQFSNSRSEMNVSTLELGDSALYLCASSLVQGSNYGYTFGSGTRLTVV.

This chain links TRBV7-9 with TRBJ2-1. Looked up from germline, CDR1 is SEHNR and CDR2 is FQNEAQ (reference sequence). The CDR3 runs 16 residues. The CDR3 region is CASSLKLFFHYNEQFF.

This chain joins TRBV29-1 and TRBJ1-2; TCRdb returns TRBD1, unconfirmable since there is no DNA. Germline values: CDR1 SQVTM, CDR2 ANQGSEA. The CDR3 is 12 amino acids. The CDR3 sequence is CSVDHQGYGYTF.